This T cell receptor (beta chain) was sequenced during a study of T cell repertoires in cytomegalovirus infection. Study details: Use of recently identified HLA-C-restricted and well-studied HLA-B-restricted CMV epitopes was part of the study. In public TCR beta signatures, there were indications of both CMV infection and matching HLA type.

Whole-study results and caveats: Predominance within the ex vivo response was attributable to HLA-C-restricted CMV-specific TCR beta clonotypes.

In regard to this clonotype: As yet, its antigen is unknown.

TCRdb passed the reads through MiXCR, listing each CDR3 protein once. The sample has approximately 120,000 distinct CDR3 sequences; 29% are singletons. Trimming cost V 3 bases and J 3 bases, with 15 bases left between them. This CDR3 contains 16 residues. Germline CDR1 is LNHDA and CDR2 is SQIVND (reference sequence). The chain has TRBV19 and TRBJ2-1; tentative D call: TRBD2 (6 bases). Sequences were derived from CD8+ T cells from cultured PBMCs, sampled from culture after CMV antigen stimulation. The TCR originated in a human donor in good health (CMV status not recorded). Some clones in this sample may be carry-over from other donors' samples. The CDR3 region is CASSIRDFGSYNEQFF. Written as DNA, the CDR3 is TGTGCCAGTAGTATTCGGGACTTCGGGAGCTACAATGAGCAGTTCTTC. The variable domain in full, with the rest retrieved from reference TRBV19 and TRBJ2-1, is DGGITQSPKYLFRKEGQNVTLSCEQNLNHDAMYWYRQDPGQGLRLIYYSQIVNDFQKGDIAEGYSVSREKKESFPLTVTSAQKNPTAFYLCASSIRDFGSYNEQFFGPGTRLTVL.